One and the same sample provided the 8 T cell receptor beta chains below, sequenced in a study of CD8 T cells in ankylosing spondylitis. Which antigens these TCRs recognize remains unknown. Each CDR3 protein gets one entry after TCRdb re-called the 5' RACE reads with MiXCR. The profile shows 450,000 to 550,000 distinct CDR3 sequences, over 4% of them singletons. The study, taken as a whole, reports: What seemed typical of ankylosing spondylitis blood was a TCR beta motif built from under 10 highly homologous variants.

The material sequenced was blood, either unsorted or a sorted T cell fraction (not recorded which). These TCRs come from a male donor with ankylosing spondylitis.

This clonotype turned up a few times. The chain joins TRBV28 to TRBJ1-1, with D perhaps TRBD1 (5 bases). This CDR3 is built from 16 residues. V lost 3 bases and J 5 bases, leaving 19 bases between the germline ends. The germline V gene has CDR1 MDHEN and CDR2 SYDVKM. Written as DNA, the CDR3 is TGTGCCAGCAGTTTGGGGCAGGGAGAGTGGTTTACTGAAGCTTTCTTT. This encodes CASSLGQGEWFTEAFF.

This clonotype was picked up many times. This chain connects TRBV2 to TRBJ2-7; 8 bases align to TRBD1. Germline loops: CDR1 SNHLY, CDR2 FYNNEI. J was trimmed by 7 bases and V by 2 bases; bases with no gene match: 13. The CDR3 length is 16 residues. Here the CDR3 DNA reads TGTGCCAGCAGTGAATACGGTCGCAGGGGGCTGGGTGAGCAGTACTTC. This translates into CASSEYGRRGLGEQYF.

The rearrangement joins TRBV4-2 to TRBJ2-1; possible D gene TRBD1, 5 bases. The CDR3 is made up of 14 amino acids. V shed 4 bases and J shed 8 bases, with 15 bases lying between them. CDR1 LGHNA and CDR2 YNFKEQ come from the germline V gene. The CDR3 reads CASSPAGWGYEQFF. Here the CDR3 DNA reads TGTGCCAGCAGCCCCGCCGGTTGGGGCTATGAGCAGTTCTTC.

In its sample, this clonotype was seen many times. The CDR3: CASSLDFMSIRGTSGNYEQYF. CDR3 DNA sequence: TGTGCCAGCAGCTTAGATTTTATGTCAATACGGGGGACTAGCGGGAACTACGAGCAGTACTTC. The V and J genes are TRBV11-2 and TRBJ2-7; 13 bases agree with TRBD2. CDR1 is SGHAT, CDR2 FQNNGV, per germline. With 0 bases clipped from V and 3 bases from J, the junction kept 17 bases outside the gene matches. The CDR3 runs 21 residues.

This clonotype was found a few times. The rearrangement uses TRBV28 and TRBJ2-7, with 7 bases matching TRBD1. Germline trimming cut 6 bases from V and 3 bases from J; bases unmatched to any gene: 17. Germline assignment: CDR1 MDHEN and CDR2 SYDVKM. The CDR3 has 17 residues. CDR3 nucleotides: TGTGCCAGCAGCCGGCCTGCAGGGGGACGACTAAACTACGAGCAGTACTTC. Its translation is CASSRPAGGRLNYEQYF.

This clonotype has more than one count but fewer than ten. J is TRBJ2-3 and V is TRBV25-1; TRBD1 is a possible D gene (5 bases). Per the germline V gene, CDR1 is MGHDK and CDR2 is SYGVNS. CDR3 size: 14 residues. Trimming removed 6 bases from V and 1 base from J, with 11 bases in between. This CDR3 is CASRKGSGTDTQYF. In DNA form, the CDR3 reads TGTGCCAGCAGGAAGGGGTCTGGCACAGATACGCAGTATTTT.

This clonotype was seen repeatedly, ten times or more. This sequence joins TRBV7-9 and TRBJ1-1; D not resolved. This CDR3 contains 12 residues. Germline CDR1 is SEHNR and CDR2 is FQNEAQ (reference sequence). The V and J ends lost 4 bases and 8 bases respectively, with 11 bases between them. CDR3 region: CASSSTGIEAFF. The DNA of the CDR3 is TGTGCCAGCAGCTCTACCGGGATAGAAGCTTTCTTT.

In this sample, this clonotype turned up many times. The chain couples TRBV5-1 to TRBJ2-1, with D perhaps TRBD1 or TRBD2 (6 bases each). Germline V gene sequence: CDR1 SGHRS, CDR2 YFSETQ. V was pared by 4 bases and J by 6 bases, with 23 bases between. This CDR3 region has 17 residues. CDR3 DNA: TGCGCCAGCAGCCCGTCCGTCGGTGGAGGGGGACTCAATGAGCAGTTCTTC. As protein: CASSPSVGGGGLNEQFF.